These 17 T cell receptor beta chains came from one sample sequenced in a study of breast tumors, draining lymph nodes, adjacent tissues. The lymph nodes were axillary draining lymph nodes from breast cancer patients. TCRdb called the multiplex PCR reads again in MiXCR, with one record for every CDR3 protein. The table lists approximately 250,000 distinct CDR3 sequences, 30% to 35% of them singletons. Sequenced: axillary lymph node tissue. The receptors originated from a female donor with breast cancer. Some clones in this sample may be carry-over from other donors' samples.

This clonotype was picked up many times. The chain joins TRBV10-3 to TRBJ1-5; 7 nucleotides line up with TRBD1. Germline values: CDR1 ENHRY, CDR2 SYGVKD. The CDR3 covers 12 residues. With 8 bases clipped from V and 7 bases from J, the junction kept 5 bases outside the gene matches. In nucleotides, the CDR3 is TGTGCCATCTCACAGGGGACCCAGCCCCAGCATTTT. Its translation is CAISQGTQPQHF.

The chain recombines TRBV6-1 with TRBJ2-1, with 12 bases that match TRBD2. Germline CDR1 MNHNS, CDR2 SASEGT. The CDR3 has 16 amino acids. The V gene end was trimmed by 5 bases and the J gene end by 2 bases; junction bases not matched to a gene: 4. The CDR3 sequence: CASSQTSGRPYNEQFF. The CDR3 nucleotides read TGTGCCAGCAGTCAGACTAGCGGGAGACCCTACAATGAGCAGTTCTTC.

There are many counts of this clonotype. This chain connects TRBV2 to TRBJ1-2, with a weak D call TRBD1 (5 bases). V lost 0 bases and J lost 4, with 12 bases in between. This CDR3 is built from 15 residues. Per germline, CDR1 SNHLY and CDR2 FYNNEI. CDR3 bases: TGTGCCAGCAGTGAAGCTCGGGCGGGGGGCTATGGCTACACCTTC. Its translation: CASSEARAGGYGYTF.

Ten or more counts support this clonotype. V usage is TRBV6-5 and J usage is TRBJ2-5; no clear D gene. The CDR3 totals 15 residues. From germline, CDR1 is MNHEY and CDR2 SVGAGI. V was trimmed by 2 bases and J by 2 bases, leaving 12 bases between them. CDR3 coding DNA: TGTGCCAGCAGTTACCAGTCTAAAGGTCAAGAGACCCAGTACTTC. It encodes CASSYQSKGQETQYF.

The V gene is TRBV20-1, the J gene TRBJ2-1, with TRBD2 matching 13 bases. The CDR3 totals 16 residues. Unmatched junction bases numbered 7, after V lost 6 bases and J lost 2 bases. Germline V gene sequence: CDR1 DFQATT, CDR2 SNEGSKA (reference sequence). CDR3 DNA sequence: TGCAGTGCCCGGATACTAGCGGGGGGGACCTACAATGAGCAGTTCTTC. It yields the protein CSARILAGGTYNEQFF.

The rearrangement links TRBV2 to TRBJ1-3, with 10 nucleotides matching TRBD1. V lost 6 bases, J lost 5 bases, and 10 bases stayed unmatched. The length of the CDR3 is 16 residues. Germline V CDR1 and CDR2: SNHLY, FYNNEI. The DNA for the CDR3 is TGTGCCAGCAGCGGAGGAGGACAGGGGGGACGAAACACCATATATTTT. It yields the protein CASSGGGQGGRNTIYF.

This chain uses TRBV6-4 with TRBJ2-5, with a weak D call TRBD2 (6 bases). V was cut by 0 bases and J by 4 bases, with 24 bases left in between. The CDR3 is 19 amino acids. Germline CDR1 MRHNA, CDR2 SNTAGT. As DNA, the CDR3 is TGTGCCAGCAGTGACTCCCCTCTAGCCACACGGGGGAAGGGAGAGACCCAGTACTTC. Translating gives CASSDSPLATRGKGETQYF.

The V and J genes are TRBV6-2 or TRBV6-3 and TRBJ1-6; D is perhaps TRBD1 (6 bases). This CDR3 contains 13 residues. The germline CDR1 and CDR2 sequences are MNHEY and SVGEGT. The V gene lost 2 bases and the J gene lost 8 bases, with 7 bases spanning the gap. CDR3 residues: CASSYRQDSPLHF. The CDR3 DNA reads TGTGCCAGCAGTTACAGACAGGATTCACCCCTCCACTTT.

The chain recombines TRBV30 with TRBJ2-1; D remains unclear. Trimming left V 0 bases short and J 5 bases short, with 14 bases between. Germline-derived CDR1 and CDR2 are GTSNPN and SVGIG (reference sequence). The CDR3 is 15 amino acids. CDR3 protein: CAWSVLRSLNNEQFF. The CDR3 coding sequence is TGTGCCTGGAGTGTACTCCGAAGTCTGAACAATGAGCAGTTCTTC. Together with reference TRBV30 and TRBJ2-1, the CDR3 gives the full variable domain: SQTIHQWPATLVQPVGSPLSLECTVEGTSNPNLYWYRQAAGRGLQLLFYSVGIGQISSEVPQNLSASRPQDRQFILSSKKLLLSDSGFYLCAWSVLRSLNNEQFFGPGTRLTVL.

A single count supports this clonotype. With a much larger clone just one base away, this may be a read error. The V call is TRBV6-4, the J call TRBJ2-1; the D gene is possibly TRBD1 (6 bases). Germline assignment: CDR1 MRHNA and CDR2 SNTAGT. Deletions cut 5 bases from V and 5 bases from J, with 10 bases between. The CDR3 runs to 13 residues. The CDR3 coding sequence is TGTGCCAGCAGTCACCGGGACAACAATGAGCAGTTCTTC. Translation gives CASSHRDNNEQFF.

Points on this clonotype: This is likely a read error, given that the CDR3 carries no conserved phenylalanine or tryptophan at its end. The chain recombines TRBV5-1 with TRBJ1-4; D not certain. Germline CDR1 reads SGHRS; CDR2 reads YFSETQ. Trimming shortened V by 0 bases and J by 4 bases, and 4 bases separated the two germline ends. This CDR3 is 13 amino acids long. The CDR3 sequence is CASSLGLNEKLFL. DNA of the CDR3: TGCGCCAGCAGCTTGGGCCTTAATGAAAAACTGTTTCTT.

This chain links TRBV19 with TRBJ2-1; D perhaps matches TRBD2 (6 bases). From germline, CDR1 is LNHDA and CDR2 SQIVND (reference sequence). Trimming removed 2 bases from V and 2 bases from J, with 13 bases in between. The CDR3 contains 16 residues. The CDR3 DNA follows: TGTGCCAGTAGTATAAGCTCGCGGGGTGCCTACAATGAGCAGTTCTTC. Protein product: CASSISSRGAYNEQFF.

A few counts support this clonotype. A much larger clone differs from this one at a single base, so this may be a read error. As the CDR3 is not closed by the conserved phenylalanine or tryptophan, this likely results from a read error. The chain links TRBV7-9 to TRBJ2-1; D is uncertain. CDR3 length equals 14 residues. V lost 1 base and J 4 bases, leaving 8 bases between the germline ends. Germline V CDR1 and CDR2: SEHNR, FQNEAQ (reference sequence). The CDR3 DNA sequence: TGTGCCAGCAGCTTAGTGGAACGGTACAATGAGCAGTTCCTC. It encodes CASSLVERYNEQFL.

For this clonotype: This sequence may be a read error, since a much larger clone differs from it by one base. The J gene is TRBJ2-7, the V gene TRBV3-1; 9 bases match TRBD2. CDR3 length: 13 residues. CDR1 LGHDT and CDR2 YNNKEL come from the germline V gene (reference sequence). The CDR3 DNA follows: TGTGCCAACAGCCAGCGGGGGGCCAACGAGCAGTACTTC. Translating gives CANSQRGANEQYF.

The chain recombines TRBV12-5 with TRBJ2-3; TRBD2 might be the D (5 bases). Germline V gives CDR1 LGHNT, CDR2 FRNRAP. V was shortened by 5 bases and J by 4 bases, with 19 bases between the two germline ends. This CDR3 contains 16 residues. The CDR3 region is CASGTTTGSRPDTQYF. CDR3 bases: TGTGCTAGTGGTACGACAACGGGGAGCCGGCCAGATACGCAGTATTTT.

This clonotype was counted at least ten times. The chain employs TRBV5-8 and TRBJ2-1; the match to TRBD2 covers 8 bases. Trimming removed 0 bases from V and 3 bases from J; junction bases left unmatched: 5. This CDR3 region has 16 residues. Germline V lookup: CDR1 SGHTS, CDR2 YDEGEE. DNA of the CDR3: TGTGCCAGCAGCTTGGGGGGGCTAGCGGGCTACAATGAGCAGTTCTTC. Translating gives CASSLGGLAGYNEQFF. The full variable domain, with the rest looked up from reference TRBV5-8 and TRBJ2-1, is EAGVTQSPTHLIKTRGQQATLRCSPISGHTSVYWYQQALGLGLQFLLWYDEGEERNRGNFPPRFSGRQFPNYSSELNVNALELEDSALYLCASSLGGLAGYNEQFFGPGTRLTVL.

This sequence joins TRBV5-8 and TRBJ1-4, with 10 bases aligning to TRBD1. The V and J ends lost 5 bases and 6 bases, in that order; junction bases with no gene match: 7. From germline, CDR1 is SGHTS and CDR2 YDEGEE. This CDR3 is 15 amino acids long. CDR3: CASRLGGTGDEKLFF. Here the CDR3 DNA reads TGTGCCAGCAGGCTGGGGGGGACAGGGGATGAAAAACTGTTTTTT.